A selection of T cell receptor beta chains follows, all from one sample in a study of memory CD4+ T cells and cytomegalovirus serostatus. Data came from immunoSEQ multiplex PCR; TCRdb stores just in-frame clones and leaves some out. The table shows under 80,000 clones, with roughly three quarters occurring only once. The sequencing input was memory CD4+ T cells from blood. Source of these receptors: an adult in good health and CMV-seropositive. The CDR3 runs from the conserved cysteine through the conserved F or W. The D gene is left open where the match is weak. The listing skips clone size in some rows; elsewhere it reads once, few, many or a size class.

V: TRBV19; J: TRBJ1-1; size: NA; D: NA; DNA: TGTGCCAGTAGTCCCCCCTCTCGAGGGGGTCGGGCTGAAGCTTTCTTT; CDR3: CASSPPSRGGRAEAFF
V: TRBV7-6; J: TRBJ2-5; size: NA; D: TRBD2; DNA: TGTGCCAGCAGCCTACGACTAGCGACGTTCCAAGAGACCCAGTACTTC; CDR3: CASSLRLATFQETQYF
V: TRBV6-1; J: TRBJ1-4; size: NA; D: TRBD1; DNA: TGTGCCAGCAGTGTCGGGACAGCTGAAAATGAAAAACTGTTTTTT; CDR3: CASSVGTAENEKLFF
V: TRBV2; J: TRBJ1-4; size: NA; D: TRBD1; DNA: TGTGCCAGATACCGGAGGGACAGGTCCAATGAAAAACTGTTTTTT; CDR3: CARYRRDRSNEKLFF
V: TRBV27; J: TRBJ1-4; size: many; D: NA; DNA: TGTGCCAGCAGTTTCCGTAATGAAAAACTGTTTTTT; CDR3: CASSFRNEKLFF
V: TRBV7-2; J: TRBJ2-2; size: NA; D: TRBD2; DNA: TGTGCCAGCAGCTTCGCCGCGCGGGAGTTGGCCGGGGAGCTGTTTTTT; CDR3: CASSFAARELAGELFF
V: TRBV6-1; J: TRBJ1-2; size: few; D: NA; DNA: TGTGCCAGCAGTACGGCGGGCAGGGCAAACTATGGCTACACCTTC; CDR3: CASSTAGRANYGYTF
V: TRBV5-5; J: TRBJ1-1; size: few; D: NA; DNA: TGTGCCAGCAGCCTGCTTCTACGGACAACCCAGAATACTGAAGCTTTCTTT; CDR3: CASSLLLRTTQNTEAFF
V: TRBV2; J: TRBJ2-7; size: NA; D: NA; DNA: TGTGCCAGCAGAAGTGGCGGGTGGAGGAGCCACGAGCAGTACTTC; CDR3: CASRSGGWRSHEQYF
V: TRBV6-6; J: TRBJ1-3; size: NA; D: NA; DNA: TGTGCCAGCGGCGGTCGAGGAAACACCATATATTTT; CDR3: CASGGRGNTIYF
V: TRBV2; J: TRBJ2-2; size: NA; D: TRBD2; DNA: TGTGCCAGCAGGAGGGAGGGGTACGACACCGGGGAGCTGTTTTTT; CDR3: CASRREGYDTGELFF
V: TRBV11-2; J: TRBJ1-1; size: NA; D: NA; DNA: TGTGCCAGCAGCCGCGGGGCTGGTAATCTGAACACTGAAGCTTTCTTT; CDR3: CASSRGAGNLNTEAFF
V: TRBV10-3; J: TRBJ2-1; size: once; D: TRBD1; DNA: TGTGCCATCAGCGGGACAGGGGCGATGGGCAGCTACAATGAGCAGTTCTTC; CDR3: CAISGTGAMGSYNEQFF
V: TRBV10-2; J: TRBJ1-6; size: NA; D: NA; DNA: TGCGCCAGCAGTGTGCTAGGAACAGGGTCCGGGGGATCACCCCTCCACTTT; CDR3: CASSVLGTGSGGSPLHF
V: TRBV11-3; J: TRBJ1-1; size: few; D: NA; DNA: TGTGCCAGCAGCTCGGGACGGGGCAGGGGGAACACTGAAGCTTTCTTT; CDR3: CASSSGRGRGNTEAFF
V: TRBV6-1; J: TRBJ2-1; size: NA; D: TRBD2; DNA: TGTGCCAGCAGGGTTAGCGGGGGGGCGAATGAGCAGTTCTTC; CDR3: CASRVSGGANEQFF
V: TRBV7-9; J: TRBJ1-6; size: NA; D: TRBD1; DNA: TGTGCCGCAGGGGGGGTCGGGTCACCCCTCCACTTT; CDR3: CAAGGVGSPLHF
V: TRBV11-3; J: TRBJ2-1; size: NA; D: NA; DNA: TGTGCCAGCAGCTTAGAAGTGGGCGGAGGCGGCAATGAGCAGTTCTTC; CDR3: CASSLEVGGGGNEQFF
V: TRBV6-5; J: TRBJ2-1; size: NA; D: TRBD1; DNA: TGTGCCAGCAGCACCCGGGACAGGGGCAATGAGCAGTTCTTC; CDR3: CASSTRDRGNEQFF
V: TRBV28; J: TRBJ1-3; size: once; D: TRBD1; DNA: TGTGCCAGCAGTCCTCCTAAGGGACAGGGTTCTGGAAACACCATATATTTT; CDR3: CASSPPKGQGSGNTIYF
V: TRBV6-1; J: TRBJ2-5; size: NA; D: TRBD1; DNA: TGTGCCAGCAAATCCGAGGGACAGGGCTGGGAGACCCAGTACTTC; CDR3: CASKSEGQGWETQYF
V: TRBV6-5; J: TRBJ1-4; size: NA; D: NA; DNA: TGTGCCAGCAGTTACTCGGGTTCGGGGGCCTCGGAAAAACTGTTTTTT; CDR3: CASSYSGSGASEKLFF
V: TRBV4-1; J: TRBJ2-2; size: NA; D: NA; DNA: TGCGCCAGCAGCCAGGCGGGCGCGGCCTACACCGGGGAGCTGTTTTTT; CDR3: CASSQAGAAYTGELFF
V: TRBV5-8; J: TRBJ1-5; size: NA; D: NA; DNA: TGTGCCAGCAGCTACGGAACGGTGGGGTATCAGCCCCAGCATTTT; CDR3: CASSYGTVGYQPQHF
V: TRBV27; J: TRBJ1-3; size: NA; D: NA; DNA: TGTGCCAGCAGTTTTAGAAGGGGAAACACCATATATTTT; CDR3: CASSFRRGNTIYF
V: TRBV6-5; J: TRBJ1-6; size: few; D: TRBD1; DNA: TGTGCCAGCAGGGGACAGGAGAATTCACCCCTCCACTTT; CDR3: CASRGQENSPLHF
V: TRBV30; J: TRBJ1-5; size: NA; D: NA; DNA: TGTGCCTGGAGTGTCAGCAATCAGCCCCAGCATTTT; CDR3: CAWSVSNQPQHF
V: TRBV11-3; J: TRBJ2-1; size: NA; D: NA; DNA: TGTGCCAGCAGCTTGAGCCGGAGGGGCGGTGAGCAGTTCTTC; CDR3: CASSLSRRGGEQFF
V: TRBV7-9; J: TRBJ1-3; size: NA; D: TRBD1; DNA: TGTGCCAGCACGCCGACAGGGACGCCCTCTGGAAACACCATATATTTT; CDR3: CASTPTGTPSGNTIYF
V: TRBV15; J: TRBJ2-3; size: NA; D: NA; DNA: TGTGCCACCAGCAGAGATAATCAGGCTACAGATACGCAGTATTTT; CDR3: CATSRDNQATDTQYF
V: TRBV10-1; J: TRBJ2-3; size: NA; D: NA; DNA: TGCGCCAGCACCCGAAGCTTGAGGGGCACAGATACGCAGTATTTT; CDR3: CASTRSLRGTDTQYF
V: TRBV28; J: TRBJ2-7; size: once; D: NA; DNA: TGTGCCAGCACCCGGGCAGGGGCCTACGAGCAGTACTTC; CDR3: CASTRAGAYEQYF
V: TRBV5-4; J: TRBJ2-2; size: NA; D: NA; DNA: TGTGCCAGCAGCTTGGGGGGAACGAACACCGGGGAGCTGTTTTTT; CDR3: CASSLGGTNTGELFF
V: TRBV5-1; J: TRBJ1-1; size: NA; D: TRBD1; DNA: TGCGCCAGCAGCTCCAAGGACAGGGTGGGCGTCACTGAAGCTTTCTTT; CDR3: CASSSKDRVGVTEAFF
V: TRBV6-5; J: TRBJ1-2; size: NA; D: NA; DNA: TGTGCCAGCAGCCGAACCGGGACGACTCATGGCTACACCTTC; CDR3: CASSRTGTTHGYTF
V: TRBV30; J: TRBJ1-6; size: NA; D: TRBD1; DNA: TGTGCCTGGAGTGAAGGGGGCCGCTCCTATAATTCACCCCTCCACTTT; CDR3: CAWSEGGRSYNSPLHF
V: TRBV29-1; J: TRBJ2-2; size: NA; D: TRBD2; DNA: TGCAGCGTTTCCCTCGGGGGGGCGGGCACCGGGGAGCTGTTTTTT; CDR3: CSVSLGGAGTGELFF
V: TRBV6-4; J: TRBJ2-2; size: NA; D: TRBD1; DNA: TGTGCCAGCAGTGGACAGGGAAACACCGGGGAGCTGTTTTTT; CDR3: CASSGQGNTGELFF
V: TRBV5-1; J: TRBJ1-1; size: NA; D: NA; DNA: TGCGCCAGCAGCTCTGGGACGGGAAACACTGAAGCTTTCTTT; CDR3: CASSSGTGNTEAFF
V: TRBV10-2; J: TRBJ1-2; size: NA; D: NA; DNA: TGCGCCAGCAGTGAAGCAGGGCCCGGAATCTATGGCTACACCTTC; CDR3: CASSEAGPGIYGYTF
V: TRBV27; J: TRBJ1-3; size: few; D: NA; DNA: TGTGCCAGCATGCCCCTGGATCGATCTGGAAACACCATATATTTT; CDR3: CASMPLDRSGNTIYF
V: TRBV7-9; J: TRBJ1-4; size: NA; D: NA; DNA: TGTGCCAGCAGCTTAATCCAGGGTGAGGAAAAACTGTTTTTT; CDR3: CASSLIQGEEKLFF
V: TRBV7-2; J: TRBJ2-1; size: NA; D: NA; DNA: TGTGCCAGCAGCTTATTGAGGAGCGTGTACAATGAGCAGTTCTTC; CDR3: CASSLLRSVYNEQFF
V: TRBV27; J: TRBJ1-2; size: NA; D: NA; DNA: TGTGCCAGCAGTTTCCTCGCTCGCAACAGGGAAACGGGCTACACCTTC; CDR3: CASSFLARNRETGYTF
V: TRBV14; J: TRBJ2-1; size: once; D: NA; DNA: TGTGCCAGCAGCCCTACGGGACTCCACTACAATGAGCAGTTCTTC; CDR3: CASSPTGLHYNEQFF
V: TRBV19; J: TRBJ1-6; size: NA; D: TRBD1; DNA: TGTGCCAGCAAACCGACAGGGAGTTCACCCCTCCACTTT; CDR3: CASKPTGSSPLHF
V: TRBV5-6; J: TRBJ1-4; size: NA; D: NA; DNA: TGTGCCAGCAGCTTGTACGGGGTAGGAGAAAAACTGTTTTTT; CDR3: CASSLYGVGEKLFF
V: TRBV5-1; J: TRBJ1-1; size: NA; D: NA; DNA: TGCGCCAGCAGCTTCCTGACAGATAACACTGAAGCTTTCTTT; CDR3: CASSFLTDNTEAFF
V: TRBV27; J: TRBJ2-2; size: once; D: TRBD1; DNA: TGTGCCAGCAGCTTCAGGGGGCAAGACACCGGGGAGCTGTTTTTT; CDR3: CASSFRGQDTGELFF